This T cell receptor (beta chain) is from a study of T cells in localized non-small cell lung cancer. Study results and limitations: Overall survival was longer when the density of T cells in the blood was higher.

Judged by abundance, this clone is medium-sized. Its matching antigen is unknown. Measured with immunoSEQ multiplex PCR; TCRdb has only the in-frame clones, and not every one. The repertoire consists of roughly 6,800 clones, with about 15% occurring once and the leading ten covering 4% to 5.5%. Trimming left V 6 bases short and J 3 bases short, with 15 bases between. There are 14 residues in the CDR3. Germline values: CDR1 SGDLS, CDR2 YYNGEE. The source material was normal lung tissue next to the tumor, sampled before any cancer treatment. The sequence derives from a male donor older than 55 with stage II squamous cell lung carcinoma. The chain uses TRBV9 and TRBJ1-1; the D gene is possibly TRBD1 (6 bases). The CDR3 sequence: CASTPYPGDTEAFF. Here the CDR3 DNA reads TGTGCCAGCACCCCCTACCCAGGGGACACTGAAGCTTTCTTT.